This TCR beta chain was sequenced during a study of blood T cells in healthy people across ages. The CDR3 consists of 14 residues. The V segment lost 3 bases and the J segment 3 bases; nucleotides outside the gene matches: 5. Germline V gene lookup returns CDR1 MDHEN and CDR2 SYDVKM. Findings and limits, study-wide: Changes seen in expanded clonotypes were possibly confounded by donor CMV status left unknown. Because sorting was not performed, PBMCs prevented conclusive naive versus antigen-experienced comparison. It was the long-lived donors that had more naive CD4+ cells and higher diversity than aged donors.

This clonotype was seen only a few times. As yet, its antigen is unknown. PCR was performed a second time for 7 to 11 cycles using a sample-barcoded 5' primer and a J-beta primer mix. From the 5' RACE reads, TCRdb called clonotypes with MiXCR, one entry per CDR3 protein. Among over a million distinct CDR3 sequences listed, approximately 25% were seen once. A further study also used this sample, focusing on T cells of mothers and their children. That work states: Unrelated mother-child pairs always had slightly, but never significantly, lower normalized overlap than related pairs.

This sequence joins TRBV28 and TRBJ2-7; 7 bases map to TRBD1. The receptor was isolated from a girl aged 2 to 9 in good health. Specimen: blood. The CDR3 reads CASSFRDSLYEQYF. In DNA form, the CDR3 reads TGTGCCAGCAGTTTTAGGGACAGTCTCTACGAGCAGTACTTC.